Sequencing of this T cell receptor (beta chain) was carried out in a study of breast tumors, draining lymph nodes, adjacent tissues (dated by TCRdb to about 2016). Concerning the study at large: TCR beta repertoires were compared across tumor, adjacent nontumor tissue and axillary lymph nodes obtained from breast cancer patients. In human breast cancer, the study set out to evaluate how tumor, surrounding tissue and draining lymph node repertoires relate to one another and whether T cells may move between these sites.

The research as a whole found: The study presented the conclusion that tumor T cells originate in lymph nodes as consistent with a hypothesis, not as something directly demonstrated. T-cell repertoire diversity in tumors was found to be lower than in lymph nodes but higher than in nontumor tissue, and preferential V and J gene usage was observed. A scenario in which most tumor T cells derive from the lymph node and then expand within tumor tissue was judged to be consistent with the data. The similarity between tumor and nontumor tissue repertoires was significantly greater in luminal-like breast cancer than in basal-like breast cancer.

This sample was sequenced with an Illumina HiSeq 2000. TCR beta chain libraries were generated by multiplex PCR amplification. High-throughput sequencing was used to analyze the amplified TCR beta chain products. The public reads were quality trimmed at Q25 with fastp and then assembled into clones with MiXCR by TCRdb, keeping productive beta chains. Records with the same CDR3 protein are collapsed into one entry carrying the most frequent genes and DNA. Recorded for this sample are roughly 110,000 distinct CDR3 sequences; 30% of them occurred a single time. Approximately 5% of the sample rests with the top ten. Lymph node samples came from the axillary draining lymph nodes of breast cancer patients. This clonotype was counted many times. Its antigen is still unknown. No much larger clonotype is one base removed from it; base qualities were not supplied. Material for sequencing was axillary lymph node tissue. The receptor was derived from a female donor with breast cancer. Some clones in this sample may be carry-over from other donors' samples.

Here is the DNA: TGCAGCGTTGAACTCGACAATGAGCAGTTCTTC. Its coded protein is CSVELDNEQFF. The chain links TRBV29-1 with TRBJ2-1; there is no confident call for the D gene. The CDR1 and CDR2 encoded by the germline V gene are SQVTM and ANQGSEA. V is shortened by 2 bases, J by 5 bases, and the region joining them spans 4 bases. Including the terminal cysteine and phenylalanine, the CDR3 comprises 11 residues. Only the CDR3 DNA stays, 33 bases, in frame from base 1.